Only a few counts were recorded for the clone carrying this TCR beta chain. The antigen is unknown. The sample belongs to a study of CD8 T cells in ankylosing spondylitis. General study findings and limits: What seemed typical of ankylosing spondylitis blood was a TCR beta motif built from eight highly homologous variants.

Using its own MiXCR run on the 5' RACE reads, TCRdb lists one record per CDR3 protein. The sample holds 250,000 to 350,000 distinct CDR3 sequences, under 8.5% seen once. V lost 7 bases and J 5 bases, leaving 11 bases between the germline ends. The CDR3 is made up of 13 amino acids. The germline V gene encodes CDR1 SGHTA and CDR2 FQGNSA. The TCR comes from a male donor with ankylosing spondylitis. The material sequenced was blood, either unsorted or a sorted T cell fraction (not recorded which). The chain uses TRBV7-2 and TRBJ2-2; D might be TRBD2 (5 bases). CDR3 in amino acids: CASTVSETGELFF. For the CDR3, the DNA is TGTGCCAGCACCGTTAGCGAAACCGGGGAGCTGTTTTTT.